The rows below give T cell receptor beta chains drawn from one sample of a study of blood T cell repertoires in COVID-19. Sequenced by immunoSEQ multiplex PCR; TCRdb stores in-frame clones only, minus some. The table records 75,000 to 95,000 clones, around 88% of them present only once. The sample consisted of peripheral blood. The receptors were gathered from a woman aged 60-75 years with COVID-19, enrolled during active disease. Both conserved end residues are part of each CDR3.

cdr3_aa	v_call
CASNQQGADTQYF	TRBV28
CASSVDPAGGWYEQYF	TRBV9
CASSQGGGTKGAFF	TRBV3-1/TRBV3-2
CASSLARNRGYTF	TRBV5-6
CASSLVGTATDTQYF	TRBV11-2
CASSYSGGGKKTQYF	TRBV7-6
CASSARTSGGAESETQYF	TRBV9
CASSFGTAYNEKLFF	TRBV5-6
CASSPGQGAYEQYF	TRBV5-8
CASSPAGQGYGYTF	TRBV9
CATSDLTGKLFF	TRBV24-1
CASTRGGLPDTQYF	TRBV28
CASSIRRAVNTEAFF	TRBV19
CASTSGTGRGNTEAFF	TRBV2
CASSQGTGVRTEAFF	TRBV4-3
CASSVVSAEEKLFF	TRBV5-1
CASSYSRISPLHF	TRBV6-5
CATHQGRGEAFF	TRBV12-3/TRBV12-4
CASSQASGGAVAETQYF	TRBV4-1
CASSSHNARYEQYF	TRBV11-2
CASIRGVNGYTF	TRBV12-3/TRBV12-4
CASSSGVEPQHF	TRBV7-9
CSDLTGGFGYTF	TRBV29-1
CASSQDSNQPQHF	TRBV18
CASSYDRGLPQHF	TRBV6-6
CASSQDHGQGRGYTF	TRBV3-1/TRBV3-2
CASSPNGGLGEKLFF	TRBV19
CASSSGQGTLYEQYF	TRBV5-5
CASSSPGQAGYTF	TRBV3-1/TRBV3-2
CASSPWEGPGLQPQHF	TRBV7-9
CASSYSRQAGNYGYTF	TRBV6-6
CASSKGIQGVNQPQHF	TRBV21-1
CASSPYGPRSYEQYF	TRBV7-2
CASSRGTSGRTRTDTQYF	TRBV3-1/TRBV3-2